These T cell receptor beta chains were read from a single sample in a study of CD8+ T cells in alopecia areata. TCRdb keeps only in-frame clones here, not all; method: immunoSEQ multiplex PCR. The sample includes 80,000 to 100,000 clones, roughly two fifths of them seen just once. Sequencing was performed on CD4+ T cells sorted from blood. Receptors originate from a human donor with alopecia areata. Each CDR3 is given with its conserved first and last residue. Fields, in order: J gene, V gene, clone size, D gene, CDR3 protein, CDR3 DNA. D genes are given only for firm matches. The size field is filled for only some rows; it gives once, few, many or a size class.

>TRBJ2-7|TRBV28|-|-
CASSGHLAPSYEQYF
TGTGCCAGCAGCGGCCACCTGGCGCCCTCCTACGAGCAGTACTTC
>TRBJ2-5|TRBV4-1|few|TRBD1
CASSQDGTAGGETQYF
TGCGCCAGCAGCCAAGACGGTACGGCAGGGGGAGAGACCCAGTACTTC
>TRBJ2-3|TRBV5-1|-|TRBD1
CASSTRQGTDTQYF
TGCGCCAGCAGCACGAGACAGGGAACAGATACGCAGTATTTT
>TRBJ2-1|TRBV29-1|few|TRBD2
CSVLGLASVGEQFF
TGCAGCGTTCTGGGACTAGCGTCTGTCGGGGAGCAGTTCTTC
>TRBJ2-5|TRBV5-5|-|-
CASSLAAGKETQYF
TGTGCCAGCAGCTTGGCAGCAGGAAAAGAGACCCAGTACTTC
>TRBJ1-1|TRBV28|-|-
CASSRAENTEAFF
TGTGCCAGCAGTCGGGCTGAGAACACTGAAGCTTTCTTT
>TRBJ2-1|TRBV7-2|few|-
CASSLGRGDEQFF
TGTGCCAGCAGCTTGGGCCGGGGAGATGAGCAGTTCTTC
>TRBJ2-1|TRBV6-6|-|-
CASSYNVGTNEQFF
TGTGCCAGCAGTTACAACGTGGGAACCAATGAGCAGTTCTTC
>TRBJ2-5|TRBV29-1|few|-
CSVQNQETQYF
TGCAGCGTTCAAAACCAAGAGACCCAGTACTTC
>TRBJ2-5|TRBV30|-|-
CAWSELETQYF
TGTGCCTGGAGTGAACTGGAGACCCAGTACTTC
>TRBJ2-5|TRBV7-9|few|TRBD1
CASSVRQGPETQYF
TGTGCCAGCAGCGTACGACAGGGACCGGAGACCCAGTACTTC
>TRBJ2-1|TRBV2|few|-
CARNRGPSGEFNEQFF
TGTGCCAGAAATAGGGGGCCTAGCGGAGAATTCAATGAGCAGTTCTTC
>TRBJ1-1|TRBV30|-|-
CAWSPGHLTEAFF
TGTGCCTGGAGTCCGGGACACCTCACTGAAGCTTTCTTT
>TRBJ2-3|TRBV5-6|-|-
CASSLPSFYTDTQYF
TGTGCCAGCAGCTTGCCCTCTTTTTACACAGATACGCAGTATTTT
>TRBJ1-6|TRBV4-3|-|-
CASSQETGFAYNSPLHF
TGCGCCAGCAGCCAAGAGACGGGGTTCGCCTATAATTCACCCCTCCACTTT
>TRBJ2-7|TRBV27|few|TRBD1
CASSSPYRGETLQYF
TGTGCCAGCAGCAGCCCATACAGGGGCGAGACCCTTCAGTACTTC
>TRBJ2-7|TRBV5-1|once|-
CASSSSNDRPYEQYF
TGCGCCAGCAGCTCAAGCAATGACAGACCCTACGAGCAGTACTTC
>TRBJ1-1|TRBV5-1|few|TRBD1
CASSWDRGGRNTEAFF
TGCGCCAGCAGCTGGGACAGGGGCGGGAGGAACACTGAAGCTTTCTTT
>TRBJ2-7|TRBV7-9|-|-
CASSPGIGEQYF
TGTGCCAGCAGCCCAGGGATCGGCGAGCAGTACTTC
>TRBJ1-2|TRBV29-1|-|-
CSARRGSGTTNYGYTF
TGCAGCGCTCGGAGGGGCAGCGGGACGACAAACTATGGCTACACCTTC
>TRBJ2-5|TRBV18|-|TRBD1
CASSPLDRDETQYF
TGTGCCAGCTCACCCCTGGACAGGGACGAGACCCAGTACTTC
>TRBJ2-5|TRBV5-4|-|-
CASSNPRSVGMIQETQYF
TGTGCCAGCAGCAACCCCCGGTCGGTGGGGATGATCCAAGAGACCCAGTACTTC
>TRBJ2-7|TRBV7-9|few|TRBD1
CASSLRGQGAREQYF
TGTGCCAGCAGCTTAAGGGGACAGGGGGCTCGGGAGCAGTACTTC
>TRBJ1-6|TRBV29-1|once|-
CSAQLNLNSPLHF
TGCAGCGCACAGCTTAACCTTAATTCACCCCTCCACTTT
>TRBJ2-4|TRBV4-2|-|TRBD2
CASSQERLAGGTKNIQYF
TGTGCCAGCAGCCAAGAGAGACTAGCGGGAGGGACCAAAAACATTCAGTACTTC
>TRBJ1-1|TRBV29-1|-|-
CSVEAVMNTEAFF
TGCAGCGTTGAAGCGGTTATGAACACTGAAGCTTTCTTT
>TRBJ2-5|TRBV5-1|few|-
CASSKNQETQYF
TGCGCCAGCAGCAAAAACCAAGAGACCCAGTACTTC
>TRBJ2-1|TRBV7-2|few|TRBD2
CASSLGAGTSAGNEQFF
TGTGCCAGCAGCTTAGGTGCAGGGACTAGCGCCGGCAATGAGCAGTTCTTC
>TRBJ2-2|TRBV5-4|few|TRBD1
CASSRPKQTGGPGELFF
TGTGCCAGCAGCCGACCGAAACAGACAGGGGGCCCCGGGGAGCTGTTTTTT
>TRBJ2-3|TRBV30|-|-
CAWRSGQDTQYF
TGTGCCTGGAGGTCGGGGCAAGATACGCAGTATTTT